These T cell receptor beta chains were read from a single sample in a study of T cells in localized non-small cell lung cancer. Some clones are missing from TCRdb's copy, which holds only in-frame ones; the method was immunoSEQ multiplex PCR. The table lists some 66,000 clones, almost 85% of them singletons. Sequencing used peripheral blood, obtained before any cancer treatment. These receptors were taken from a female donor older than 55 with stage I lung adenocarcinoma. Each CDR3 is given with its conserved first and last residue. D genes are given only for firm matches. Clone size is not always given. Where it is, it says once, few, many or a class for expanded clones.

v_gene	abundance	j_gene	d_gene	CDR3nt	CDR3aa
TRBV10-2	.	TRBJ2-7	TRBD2	TGCGCCAGCAGTGAGCTACCAAGCGGGAGACATTACGAGCAGTACTTC	CASSELPSGRHYEQYF
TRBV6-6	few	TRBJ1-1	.	TGTGCCAGCTTCCGTTTGTTGAACACTGAAGCTTTCTTT	CASFRLLNTEAFF
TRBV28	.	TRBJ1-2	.	TGTGCCAGCGTCAGGGGTAGCTATGGCTACACCTTC	CASVRGSYGYTF
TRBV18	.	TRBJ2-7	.	TGTGCCAGCTCTACCAATGGGGGACCCTACGAGCAGTACTTC	CASSTNGGPYEQYF
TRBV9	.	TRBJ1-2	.	TGTGCCAGCAGCGTAGTGGGACAATCCTATGGCTACACCTTC	CASSVVGQSYGYTF
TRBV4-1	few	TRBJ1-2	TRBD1	TGCGCCAGCAGCCAGCAGGACCTTATTGGACAGGGGGCGAGTGGCTACACCTTC	CASSQQDLIGQGASGYTF
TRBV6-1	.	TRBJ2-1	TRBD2	TGTGCCAGCAGTGACAGATTCGGGGAGGGCAACAATGAGCAGTTCTTC	CASSDRFGEGNNEQFF
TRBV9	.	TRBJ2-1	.	TGTGCCAGCAGCGTAGCCGGGACAACAGTTTTGCAGTTCTTC	CASSVAGTTVLQFF
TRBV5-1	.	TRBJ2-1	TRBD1	TGCGCCAGCAGCTTGGCGGGACAGTCCACCTACAATGAGCAGTTCTTC	CASSLAGQSTYNEQFF
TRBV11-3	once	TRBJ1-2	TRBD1	TGTGCCAGCAGCTCCCGGGACAGGGAATTTGGCTACACCTTC	CASSSRDREFGYTF
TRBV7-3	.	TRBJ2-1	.	TGTGCCAGCAGCAAGGGCCCCTTGAGCTCCTACAATGAGCAGTTCTTC	CASSKGPLSSYNEQFF
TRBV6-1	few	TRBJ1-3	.	TGTGCCAGCAGTGACCTCAGGGTCGGGAACTCTGGAAACACCATATATTTT	CASSDLRVGNSGNTIYF
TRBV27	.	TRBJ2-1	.	TGTGCCAGCAGTTTCATCAGAGGGAACAATGAGCAGTTCTTC	CASSFIRGNNEQFF
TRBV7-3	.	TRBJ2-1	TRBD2	TGTGCCAGCAGCTTAGGGAGGGCGGAATCCAATGAGCAGTTCTTC	CASSLGRAESNEQFF
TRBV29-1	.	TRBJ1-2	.	TGCAGCGTTGAGGCAGGGCCCTATGGCTACACCTTC	CSVEAGPYGYTF
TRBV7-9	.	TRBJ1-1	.	TGTGCCAGCAGCATATCATCGGGGGGGTGGACTTTCTTT	CASSISSGGWTFF
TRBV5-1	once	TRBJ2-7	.	TGCGCCAGCCACGAGGGAGGGGGGCTCGAGCAGTACTTC	CASHEGGGLEQYF
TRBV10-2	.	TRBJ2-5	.	TGCGCCAGCAGTACTAGAGAGGGTGAGGAGACCCAGTACTTC	CASSTREGEETQYF
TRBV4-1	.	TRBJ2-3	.	TGCGCCAGCAGCCAGCAAACTTCTAGCACAGATACGCAGTATTTT	CASSQQTSSTDTQYF
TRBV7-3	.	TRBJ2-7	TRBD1	TGTGCCAGCAGTCGAAACAGGGGGCACGAGCAGTACTTC	CASSRNRGHEQYF
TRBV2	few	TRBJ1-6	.	TGTGCCAGCAGCGCATTTGTAAAATCACCCCTCCACTTT	CASSAFVKSPLHF
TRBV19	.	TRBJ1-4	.	TGTGCCAGTCAAAAAGATGCAACTAATGAAAAACTGTTTTTT	CASQKDATNEKLFF
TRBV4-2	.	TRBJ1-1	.	TGTGCCAGCAGCCCGGGGATCAGGAACACTGAAGCTTTCTTT	CASSPGIRNTEAFF
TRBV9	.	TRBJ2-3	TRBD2	TGTGCCAGCAGCCCACAGCCTTTGGGGGGGGGAAAAGATACGCAGTATTTT	CASSPQPLGGGKDTQYF
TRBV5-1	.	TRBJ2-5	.	TGCGCCAGCAGCTTGGACAGGGCCCGGGGAGTGACCCAGTACTTC	CASSLDRARGVTQYF
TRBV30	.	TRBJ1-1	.	TGTGCCTGGAAAAGAACAGGGAATGAAGCTTTCTTT	CAWKRTGNEAFF
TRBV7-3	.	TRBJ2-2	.	TGTGCCAGCAGCTTAAATTCCTGGCCCGGGGAGCTGTTTTTT	CASSLNSWPGELFF
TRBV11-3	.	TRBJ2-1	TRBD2	TGTGCCAGCAGCTTTAGCGGGGGGGCGCGTGAGCAGTTCTTC	CASSFSGGAREQFF
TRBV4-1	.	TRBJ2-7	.	TGCGCCAGCAGCCAAGATCGGGGCGAGCAGTACTTC	CASSQDRGEQYF
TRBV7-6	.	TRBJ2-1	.	TGTGCCAGCAGCTTAGAGCGGAGCTCCTACAATGAGCAGTTCTTC	CASSLERSSYNEQFF
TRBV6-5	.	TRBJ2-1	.	TGTGCCAGCAGAAAGTACAATGAGCAGTTCTTC	CASRKYNEQFF
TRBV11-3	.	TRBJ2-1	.	TGTGCCAGCAGCTTATTGCAACCCAATGAGCAGTTCTTC	CASSLLQPNEQFF
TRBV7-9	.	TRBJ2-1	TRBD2	TGTGCCAGCAGTGGCGGGGGGTCCTACAATGAGCAGTTCTTC	CASSGGGSYNEQFF
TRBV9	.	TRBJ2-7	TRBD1	TGTGCCAGCAGCGCCCGGACAGGGTCGTTTAGCGAGCAGTACTTC	CASSARTGSFSEQYF
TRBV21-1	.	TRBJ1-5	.	TGTGCCAGCAGCAAAGAACCCAGGGAAGAACAGCCCCAGCATTTT	CASSKEPREEQPQHF
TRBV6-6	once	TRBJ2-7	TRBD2	TGTGCCAGCAGCCGAAGGGCGGGAGGGTCCTCCTACGAGCAGTACTTC	CASSRRAGGSSYEQYF
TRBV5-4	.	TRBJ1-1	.	TGTGCCAGCAGCCCGGACATTTGGAACACTGAAGCTTTCTTT	CASSPDIWNTEAFF
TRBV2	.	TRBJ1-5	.	TGTGCCAGCAGTGACAGGGATGATCAGCCCCAGCATTTT	CASSDRDDQPQHF
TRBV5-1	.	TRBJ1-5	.	TGCGCCAGCAGCTTGGTTCCAGGGCTAAATCAGCCCCAGCATTTT	CASSLVPGLNQPQHF
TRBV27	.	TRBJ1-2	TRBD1	TGTGCCAGCAGTTTAAAACAGGGGATGATGGGCTACACCTTC	CASSLKQGMMGYTF
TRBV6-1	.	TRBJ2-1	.	TGTGCCAGCAGGGGGGTTCCCTACTACAATGAGCAGTTCTTC	CASRGVPYYNEQFF
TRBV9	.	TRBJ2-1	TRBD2	TGTGCCAGCAGCCCGGGAGGGCGAGCGGGAGGCCCATACAATGAGCAGTTCTTC	CASSPGGRAGGPYNEQFF
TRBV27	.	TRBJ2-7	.	TGTGCCAGCGGAAACAGGGAGCGATTCTACGAGCAGTACTTC	CASGNRERFYEQYF
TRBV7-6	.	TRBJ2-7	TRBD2	TGTGCCAGCAGCCGGACTAGCGGGGACACCTACGAGCAGTACTTC	CASSRTSGDTYEQYF
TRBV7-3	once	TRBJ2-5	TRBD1	TGTGCCAGCAGCGCCGGACAGGCGACCCAAGAGACCCAGTACTTC	CASSAGQATQETQYF